The sequence of this T cell receptor beta chain was determined in a study of blood T cell repertoires in COVID-19 (dated by TCRdb to 2018 to 2021). For the study in its entirety: Samples from collaborators originated in the United States, Italy and Spain and spanned both the acute and convalescent phases of COVID-19. The material from the prospective study consisted of cDNA or gDNA derived from T cells, B-cell-depleted T cells, or PBMCs. Subjects who had been exposed to COVID-19, were actively infected with it, or had recovered from it provided the deeply sampled blood TCRbeta repertoires that made up the dataset. The repertoires were released in a freely available public database intended as a resource for research on the immune response to SARS-CoV-2. The samples were drawn from two sources: the first 160 participants of the ongoing ImmuneRACE study, and 950 to 1,500 subjects contributed by 6 global collaborators. A de-identified subject ID, COVID-19 status, age in years and sex were almost always included in the sample metadata. Where available, HLA class I and class II types were obtained from metadata supplied by the sample provider rather than from assay-based typing.

The immunoSEQ Assay, a bias-controlled multiplex PCR, was used to amplify TCRbeta CDR3 regions from genomic DNA. Turning to the authors' computational methods: Within the assay, amplification of reference gene primers was used to estimate how many nucleated cells each sample contained. To quantify the absolute abundance of each unique TCRbeta CDR3 rearrangement, sequence reads were collapsed and filtered. For each sample, productive Simpson clonality was calculated by taking the square root of Simpson's diversity index across productive rearrangements. Entries here come from immuneACCESS through TCRdb and include only in-frame sequences with V and J called. Some clones fail to appear in such tables; in the studies checked, an unresolved V gene covers under half of the shortfall, and the cause of the remainder is unknown. The DNA was the basis for D and trimming; V, J and clone size are from that table. In this sample the table shows about 400,000 clones, roughly 86% of which occur a single time. The top ten constitute 3% of the sample.

This clone was detected only a few times. Its cognate antigen has yet to be identified. There are no base qualities to consult, and no much larger clone falls within one base. Each collaborating institution followed its own protocols to collect whole blood in K2EDTA tubes. For TCRbeta analysis, collaborator samples were shipped as frozen whole blood, as isolated PBMCs, or as DNA extracted from either sample type. The paper's findings and limits, for the study overall: The quantity of clinical and demographic metadata differed by source and by participant and was supplied without curation.

The CDR3 sequence holds 14 residues, the cysteine and phenylalanine included. This entry keeps only the CDR3 DNA: 42 bases, framed from base 1. Per the germline V gene, MNHEY is the CDR1 and SVGAGI is the CDR2. Trimming takes 6 bases from V and 2 bases from J, and the germline ends sit 13 bases apart. This TCR derives from a human donor in a cohort sampled during active COVID-19. The specimen was peripheral blood. This receptor chain uses TRBV6-5 and TRBJ2-5; TRBD2 is perhaps the D gene, given 6 matching bases. The CDR3 protein: CASSGGPSQETQYF. The DNA sequence is TGTGCCAGCAGCGGGGGACCGAGTCAAGAGACCCAGTACTTC.